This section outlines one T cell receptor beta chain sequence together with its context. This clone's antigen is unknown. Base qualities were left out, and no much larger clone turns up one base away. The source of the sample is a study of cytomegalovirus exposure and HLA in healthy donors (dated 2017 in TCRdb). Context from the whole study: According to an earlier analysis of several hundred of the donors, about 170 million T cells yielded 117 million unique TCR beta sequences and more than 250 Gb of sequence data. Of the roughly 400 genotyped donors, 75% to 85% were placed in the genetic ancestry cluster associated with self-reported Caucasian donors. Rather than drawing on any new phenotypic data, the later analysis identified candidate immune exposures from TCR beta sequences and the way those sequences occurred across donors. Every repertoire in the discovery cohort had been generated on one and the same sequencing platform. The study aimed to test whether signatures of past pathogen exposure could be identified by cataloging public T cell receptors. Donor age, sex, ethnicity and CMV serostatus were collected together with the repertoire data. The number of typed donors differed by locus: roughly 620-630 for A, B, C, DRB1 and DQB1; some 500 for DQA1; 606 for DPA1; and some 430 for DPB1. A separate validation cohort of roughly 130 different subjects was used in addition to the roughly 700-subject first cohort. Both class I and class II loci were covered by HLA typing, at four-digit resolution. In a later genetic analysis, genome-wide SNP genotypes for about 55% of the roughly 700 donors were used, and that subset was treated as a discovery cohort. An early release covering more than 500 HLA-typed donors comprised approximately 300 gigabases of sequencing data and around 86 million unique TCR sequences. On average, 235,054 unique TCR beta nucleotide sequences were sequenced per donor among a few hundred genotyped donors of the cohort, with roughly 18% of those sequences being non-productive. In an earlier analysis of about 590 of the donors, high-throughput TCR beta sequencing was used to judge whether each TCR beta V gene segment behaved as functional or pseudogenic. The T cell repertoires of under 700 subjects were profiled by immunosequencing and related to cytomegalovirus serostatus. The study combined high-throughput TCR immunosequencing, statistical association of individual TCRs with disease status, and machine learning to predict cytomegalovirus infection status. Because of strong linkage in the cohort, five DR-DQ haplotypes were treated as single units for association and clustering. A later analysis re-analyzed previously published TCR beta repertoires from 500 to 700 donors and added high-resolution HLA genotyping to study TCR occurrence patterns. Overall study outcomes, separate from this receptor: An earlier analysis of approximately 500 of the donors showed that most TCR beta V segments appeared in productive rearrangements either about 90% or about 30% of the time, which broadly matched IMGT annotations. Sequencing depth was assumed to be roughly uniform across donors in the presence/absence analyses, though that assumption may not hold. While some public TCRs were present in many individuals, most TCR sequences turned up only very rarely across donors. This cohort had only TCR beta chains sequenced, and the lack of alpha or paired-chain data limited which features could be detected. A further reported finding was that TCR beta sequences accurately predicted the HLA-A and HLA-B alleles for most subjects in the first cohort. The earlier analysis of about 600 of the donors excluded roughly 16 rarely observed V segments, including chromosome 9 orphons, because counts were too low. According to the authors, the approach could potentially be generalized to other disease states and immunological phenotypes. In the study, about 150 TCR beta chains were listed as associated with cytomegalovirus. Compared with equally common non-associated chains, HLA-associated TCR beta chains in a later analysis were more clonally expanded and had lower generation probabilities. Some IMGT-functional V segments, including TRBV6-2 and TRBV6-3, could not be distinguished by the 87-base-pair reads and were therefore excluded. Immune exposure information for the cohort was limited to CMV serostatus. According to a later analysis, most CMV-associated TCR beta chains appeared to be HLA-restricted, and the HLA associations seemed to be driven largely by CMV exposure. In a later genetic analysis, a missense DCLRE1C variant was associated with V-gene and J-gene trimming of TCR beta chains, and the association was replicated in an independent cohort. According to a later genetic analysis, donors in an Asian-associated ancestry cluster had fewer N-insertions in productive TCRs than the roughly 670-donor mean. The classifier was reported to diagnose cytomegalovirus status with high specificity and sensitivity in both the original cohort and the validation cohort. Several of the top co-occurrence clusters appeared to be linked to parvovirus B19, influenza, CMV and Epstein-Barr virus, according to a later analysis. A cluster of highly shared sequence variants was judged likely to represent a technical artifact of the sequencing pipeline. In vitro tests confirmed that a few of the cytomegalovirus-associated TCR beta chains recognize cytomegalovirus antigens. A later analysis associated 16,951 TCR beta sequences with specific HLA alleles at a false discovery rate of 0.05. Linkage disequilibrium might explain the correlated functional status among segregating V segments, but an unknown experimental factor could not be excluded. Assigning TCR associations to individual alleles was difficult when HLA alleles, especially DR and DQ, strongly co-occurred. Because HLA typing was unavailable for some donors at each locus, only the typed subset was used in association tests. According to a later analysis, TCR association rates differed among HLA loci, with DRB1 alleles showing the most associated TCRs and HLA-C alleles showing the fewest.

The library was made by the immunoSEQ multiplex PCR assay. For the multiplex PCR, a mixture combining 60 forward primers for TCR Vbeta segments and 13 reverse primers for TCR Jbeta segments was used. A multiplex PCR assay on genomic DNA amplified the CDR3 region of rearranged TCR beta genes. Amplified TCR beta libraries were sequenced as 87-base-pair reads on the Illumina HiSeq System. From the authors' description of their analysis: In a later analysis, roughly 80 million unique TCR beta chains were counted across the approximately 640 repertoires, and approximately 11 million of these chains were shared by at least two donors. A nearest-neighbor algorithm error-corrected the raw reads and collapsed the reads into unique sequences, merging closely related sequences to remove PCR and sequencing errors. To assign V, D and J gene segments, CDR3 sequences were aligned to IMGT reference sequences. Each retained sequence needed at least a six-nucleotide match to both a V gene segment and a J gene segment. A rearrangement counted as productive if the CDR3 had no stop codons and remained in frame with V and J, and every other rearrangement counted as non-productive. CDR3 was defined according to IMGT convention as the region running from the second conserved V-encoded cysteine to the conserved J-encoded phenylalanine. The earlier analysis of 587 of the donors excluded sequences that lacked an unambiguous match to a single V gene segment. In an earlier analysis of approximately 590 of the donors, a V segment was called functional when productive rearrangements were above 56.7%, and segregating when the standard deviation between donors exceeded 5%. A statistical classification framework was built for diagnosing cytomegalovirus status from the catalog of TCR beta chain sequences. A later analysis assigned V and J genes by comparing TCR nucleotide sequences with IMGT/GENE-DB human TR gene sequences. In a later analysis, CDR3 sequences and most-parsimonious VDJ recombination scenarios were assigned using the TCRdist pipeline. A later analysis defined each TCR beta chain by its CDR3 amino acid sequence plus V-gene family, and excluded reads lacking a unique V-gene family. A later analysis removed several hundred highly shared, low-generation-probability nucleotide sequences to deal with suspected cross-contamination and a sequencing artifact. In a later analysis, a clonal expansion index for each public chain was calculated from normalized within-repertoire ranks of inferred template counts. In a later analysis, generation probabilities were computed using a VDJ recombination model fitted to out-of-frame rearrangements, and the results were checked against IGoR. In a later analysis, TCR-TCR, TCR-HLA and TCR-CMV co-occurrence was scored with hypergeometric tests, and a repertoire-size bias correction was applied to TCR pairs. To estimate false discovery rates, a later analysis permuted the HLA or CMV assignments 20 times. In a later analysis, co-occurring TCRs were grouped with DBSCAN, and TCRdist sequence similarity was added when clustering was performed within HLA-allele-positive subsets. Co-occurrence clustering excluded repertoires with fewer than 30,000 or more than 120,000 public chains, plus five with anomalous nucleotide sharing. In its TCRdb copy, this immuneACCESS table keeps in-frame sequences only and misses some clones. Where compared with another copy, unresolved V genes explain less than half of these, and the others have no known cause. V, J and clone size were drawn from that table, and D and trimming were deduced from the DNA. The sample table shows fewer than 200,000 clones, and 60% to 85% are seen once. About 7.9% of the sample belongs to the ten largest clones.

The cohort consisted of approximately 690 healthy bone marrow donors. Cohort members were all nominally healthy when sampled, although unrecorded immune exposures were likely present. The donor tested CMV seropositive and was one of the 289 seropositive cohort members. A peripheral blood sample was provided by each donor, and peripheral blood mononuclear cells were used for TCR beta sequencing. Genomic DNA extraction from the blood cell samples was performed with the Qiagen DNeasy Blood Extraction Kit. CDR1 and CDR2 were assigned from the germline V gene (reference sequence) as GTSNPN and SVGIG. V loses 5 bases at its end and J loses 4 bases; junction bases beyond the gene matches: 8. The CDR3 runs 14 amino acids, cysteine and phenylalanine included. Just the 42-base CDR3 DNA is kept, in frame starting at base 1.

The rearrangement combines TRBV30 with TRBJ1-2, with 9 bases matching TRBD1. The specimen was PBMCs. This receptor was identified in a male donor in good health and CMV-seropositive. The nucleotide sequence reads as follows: TGTGCCTGGGAGAGACAGGGGGAGACCTATGGCTACACCTTC. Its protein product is CAWERQGETYGYTF. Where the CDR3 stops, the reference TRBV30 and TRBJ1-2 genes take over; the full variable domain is SQTIHQWPATLVQPVGSPLSLECTVEGTSNPNLYWYRQAAGRGLQLLFYSVGIGQISSEVPQNLSASRPQDRQFILSSKKLLLSDSGFYLCAWERQGETYGYTFGSGTRLTVV.